These T cell receptor beta chains were read from a single sample in a study of T cell changes during pregnancy in multiple sclerosis. Profiled with immunoSEQ multiplex PCR; TCRdb holds only in-frame clones, not every one. Of 20,000 or so clones listed, approximately 90% are singletons. Sequencing used CD8+ T cells from peripheral blood mononuclear cells, obtained in the third trimester of pregnancy. The origin of the receptors is a female donor in good health, enrolled as a control in a pregnancy study. Both conserved end residues are part of each CDR3. D genes are given only for firm matches. Not every row has a clone size; where given, it reads once, few, many or a size class.

v_gene,d_gene,abundance,j_gene,CDR3nt,CDR3aa
TRBV5-6,TRBD1,NA,TRBJ2-7,TGTGCCAGCAGCTGGGACAGGGGTTCCTACGAGCAGTACTTC,CASSWDRGSYEQYF
TRBV4-3,TRBD2,NA,TRBJ2-1,TGCGCCAGCAGCCAAACCCCTAGCGGGGGCCCTAATGAGCAGTTCTTC,CASSQTPSGGPNEQFF
TRBV7-2,NA,NA,TRBJ2-7,TGTGCCAGCAGCTTCTCAGGGTCCTACGAGCAGTACTTC,CASSFSGSYEQYF
TRBV27,TRBD2,NA,TRBJ2-1,TGTGCCAGCAGTTCCTTAGCGGGGAGCTCCTACAATGAGCAGTTCTTC,CASSSLAGSSYNEQFF
TRBV4-1,TRBD1,NA,TRBJ1-1,TGCGCCAGCAGCCAAGATAGGTCCGGGACAGGGGCCCATGAAGCTTTCTTT,CASSQDRSGTGAHEAFF
TRBV11-3,NA,NA,TRBJ1-1,TGTGCCAGCAGCGCCCGGGTGGGTGCTTTCTTT,CASSARVGAFF
TRBV4-3,NA,NA,TRBJ1-5,TGCGCCAGCAGCCAAGATGGTGGAGGAAATCAGCCCCAGCATTTT,CASSQDGGGNQPQHF
TRBV28,NA,NA,TRBJ1-1,TGTGCCAGCAGTTTGCCCGGGAACACTGAAGCTTTCTTT,CASSLPGNTEAFF
TRBV4-1,NA,large,TRBJ2-1,TGCGCCAGCAGCCAAGAACTGAGGGATAACAATGAGCAGTTCTTC,CASSQELRDNNEQFF
TRBV5-6,TRBD1,once,TRBJ1-2,TGTGCCAGCAGCCCGTTATTAGGGACAGGTAGAGGGCCGGATGGCTACACCTTC,CASSPLLGTGRGPDGYTF
TRBV4-3,NA,once,TRBJ2-5,TGCGCCAGCTCCCGGGGTGACAAGACACCGGAGACCCAGTACTTC,CASSRGDKTPETQYF
TRBV4-2,TRBD1,NA,TRBJ2-7,TGTGCCAGCAGCCGAGAGACAGGGGGTGACTACGAGCAGTACTTC,CASSRETGGDYEQYF
TRBV15,TRBD2,NA,TRBJ2-7,TGTGCCACCAGCCTGCGGGGGGACTACGAGCAGTACTTC,CATSLRGDYEQYF
TRBV4-3,NA,NA,TRBJ1-1,TGCGCCAGCAGCTTTGACATAAACACTGAAGCTTTCTTT,CASSFDINTEAFF
TRBV7-9,NA,NA,TRBJ1-4,TGTGCCAGCAGCCCACGGACAGATGAAAAACTGTTTTTT,CASSPRTDEKLFF
TRBV4-3,NA,few,TRBJ2-2,TGCGCCAGCAGCCAATCGACAGGCTGGACCGGGGAGCTGTTTTTT,CASSQSTGWTGELFF
TRBV4-3,TRBD1,NA,TRBJ1-2,TGCGCCAGCAGCCAAAACGGACAGGGCGGCTACTATGGCTACACCTTC,CASSQNGQGGYYGYTF
TRBV9,NA,NA,TRBJ1-1,TGTGCCAGCAGCCCAGGGGTGCCCGGTGAAGCTTTCTTT,CASSPGVPGEAFF
TRBV10-2,NA,NA,TRBJ2-7,TGCGCCAGCGGTGGCAGCGACTCCTACGAGCAGTACTTC,CASGGSDSYEQYF
TRBV30,TRBD1,NA,TRBJ1-2,TGTGCCTGGAGTATTCCGGGACAGGGACAGTTGGACTATGGCTACACCTTC,CAWSIPGQGQLDYGYTF
TRBV4-3,NA,NA,TRBJ1-4,TGCGCCAGCAGCCCAAGGGGGGGGGTTCGGGAAAAACTGTTTTTT,CASSPRGGVREKLFF
TRBV1,NA,NA,TRBJ2-1,TGCACCAGCAGCCAAGGGCAAGGACTAGTACCCTACAATGAGCAGTTCTTC,CTSSQGQGLVPYNEQFF
TRBV6-5,NA,few,TRBJ2-5,TGTGCCAGCAGTTACTCGGGCCAGATTCAAGAGACCCAGTACTTC,CASSYSGQIQETQYF
TRBV19,NA,NA,TRBJ2-1,TGTGCCAGTAGTATAGATCTGGAGGCCTTCAATGAGCAGTTCTTC,CASSIDLEAFNEQFF
TRBV7-9,NA,NA,TRBJ2-5,TGTGCCAGCACGGAGGGTTTGCAAGAGACCCAGTACTTC,CASTEGLQETQYF
TRBV29-1,TRBD1,NA,TRBJ1-2,TGCAGCGTCACAGGGGGCGCATCCTATGGCTACACCTTC,CSVTGGASYGYTF
TRBV4-3,NA,NA,TRBJ2-1,TGCGCCAGCAGCCAAGATCGGGTTGGTCTAGGCCCCTACAATGAGCAGTTCTTC,CASSQDRVGLGPYNEQFF
TRBV4-1,NA,NA,TRBJ1-6,TGCGCCAGCAGCCCCGTGTTCGGAAGGGGCCCAGGTTCACCCCTCCACTTT,CASSPVFGRGPGSPLHF